The 27 T cell receptor beta chains in this list originate from one sample, sequenced in a study of molecular identifiers for immune sequencing clone quantification. TCRdb reanalysed the PCR reads using MiXCR and keeps one entry per CDR3 protein. The data contain about 510,000 distinct CDR3 sequences, approximately 25% of them seen just once; the ten biggest clones take up 0.76%. Sequencing was done on a sample of naive CD8+ T cells from blood, with Jurkat cell RNA spiked in. Sample subset: FACS-sorted CD8+CD4-CCR7+CD45RA+ naive T cells. These receptors were collected from a human donor in good health. Some libraries in this study had Jurkat cell RNA spiked in.

The table lists this clonotype with many counts. This chain links TRBV2 with TRBJ1-1; no clear D. Germline assignment: CDR1 SNHLY and CDR2 FYNNEI. This CDR3 contains 14 residues. Trimming took 4 bases from V and 5 from J, leaving 14 bases between them. Here the CDR3 DNA reads TGTGCCAGCAGTGGGGAATTATTGGAGACTGAAGCTTTCTTT. As protein: CASSGELLETEAFF. Complete variable domain (other parts from reference TRBV2 and TRBJ1-1): EPEVTQTPSHQVTQMGQEVILRCVPISNHLYFYWYRQILGQKVEFLVSFYNNEISEKSEIFDDQFSVERPDGSNFTLKIRSTKLEDSAMYFCASSGELLETEAFFGQGTRLTVV.

This clonotype appeared many times. The chain recombines TRBV5-1 with TRBJ2-2, with D perhaps matching TRBD2 (5 bases). Germline V gene lookup returns CDR1 SGHRS and CDR2 YFSETQ. The CDR3 consists of 15 residues. Trimming stripped 9 bases from V and 0 bases from J, with 15 bases between. The CDR3 loop is CATTLSSANTGELFF. The CDR3 DNA sequence: TGCGCCACCACCCTTAGTAGCGCGAACACCGGGGAGCTGTTTTTT.

This clonotype was detected a few times. This chain links TRBV7-8 with TRBJ1-3; 10 nucleotides agree with TRBD1. J lost 0 bases, V lost 4 bases, and 6 bases had no gene match. There are 17 residues in the CDR3. Germline V gene sequence: CDR1 SGHVS, CDR2 FQNEAQ. The CDR3 loop is CASSYRQGANSGNTIYF. CDR3 DNA: TGTGCCAGCAGCTATAGACAGGGGGCAAACTCTGGAAACACCATATATTTT.

Concerning this clonotype: A much larger clone sits a single nucleotide away, making a read error possible. The chain recombines TRBV6-6 with TRBJ2-3, with TRBD2 as a possible D gene (6 bases). Germline CDR1 reads MNHNY; CDR2 reads SVGAGI (reference sequence). The germline V and J ends were trimmed by 7 bases and 8 bases, with 10 bases remaining between them. The CDR3 covers 11 residues. CDR3: CASIRRGTQYF. Written as DNA, the CDR3 is TGTGCCAGCATCCGGAGGGGTACGCAGTATTTT.

This clonotype was seen more than once but under ten times. The V and J genes are TRBV4-3 and TRBJ2-3; 11 bases map to TRBD2. Trimming at V came to 3 bases and at J to 5 bases, leaving 10 bases not matched to a gene. The CDR3 contains 17 residues. CDR1 and CDR2 from the germline V gene are LGHNA and YSLEER. The chain's CDR3 is CASSHTVSGRAGDTQYF. Here the CDR3 DNA reads TGCGCCAGCAGCCATACCGTTAGCGGGAGGGCCGGAGATACGCAGTATTTT.

This clonotype was seen only a few times. The rearrangement links TRBV5-1 to TRBJ2-7, with TRBD2 matching 8 bases. With 0 bases clipped from V and 3 bases from J, the junction kept 5 bases outside the gene matches. Germline V gene sequence: CDR1 SGHRS, CDR2 YFSETQ. The CDR3 contains 15 residues. CDR3 protein: CASSLEAAGVYEQYF. The CDR3 region has the DNA TGCGCCAGCAGCTTGGAGGCAGCGGGAGTCTACGAGCAGTACTTC.

This clonotype was observed many times. The chain couples TRBV4-3 to TRBJ2-7, with 7 bases lining up with TRBD1. The CDR3 loop spans 15 amino acids. The germline CDR1 and CDR2 sequences are LGHNA and YSLEER. J was trimmed by 4 bases and V by 5 bases; bases with no gene match: 11. The CDR3 region is CASSAGTAFRYEQYF. DNA for the CDR3: TGCGCCAGCAGCGCCGGGACAGCGTTTAGGTACGAGCAGTACTTC.

The chain couples TRBV20-1 to TRBJ2-7; D gene uncertain. Trimming took off 0 bases at V and 3 bases at J, with 12 bases between the two ends. Germline V gene data show CDR1 as DFQATT and CDR2 as SNEGSKA (reference sequence). CDR3 length: 14 residues. The CDR3 coding sequence is TGCAGTGCTAGAGATTCGTCGGCGATCTACGAGCAGTACTTC. Its translation: CSARDSSAIYEQYF.

V and J are TRBV9 and TRBJ2-7, with D unclear. This CDR3 comprises 15 residues. Germline V lookup: CDR1 SGDLS, CDR2 YYNGEE. The V gene lost 0 bases and the J gene lost 3 bases, with 13 bases spanning the gap. The CDR3 DNA reads TGTGCCAGCAGCGTAGGGGGTGGCGGTCGCTACGAGCAGTACTTC. Its protein is CASSVGGGGRYEQYF.

This chain links TRBV4-1 with TRBJ2-2, with D tentatively TRBD1 (6 bases). Trimming took 5 bases from V and 1 from J, leaving 14 bases between them. Germline CDR1 is MGHRA and CDR2 is YSYEKL. The CDR3 runs to 16 residues. CDR3 sequence reads: CASSGVGTLNTGELFF. CDR3 bases: TGCGCCAGCAGCGGTGTCGGGACACTGAACACCGGGGAGCTGTTTTTT.

In its sample, this clonotype was seen a few times. The chain uses TRBV7-9 and TRBJ2-6; 10 positions match TRBD1. This CDR3 contains 18 residues. Germline CDR1 and CDR2: SEHNR and FQNEAQ (reference sequence). The junction had 8 bases not matched to a gene; V was cut back by 4 bases and J by 2 bases. The CDR3, as DNA: TGTGCCAGCAGCTCCCGGGGACAGGGGATCGCTGGGGCCAACGTCCTGACTTTC. It yields the protein CASSSRGQGIAGANVLTF.

DNA for the CDR3: TGCGCCAGCAGCTTGAACCTTTACAATGAGCAGTTCTTC. This sequence encodes CASSLNLYNEQFF. The chain has TRBV5-1 and TRBJ2-1; D remains unclear. There are 13 residues in the CDR3. Germline CDR1 reads SGHRS; CDR2 reads YFSETQ. The germline V and J ends were trimmed by 1 base and 4 bases, with 6 bases remaining between them.

The chain is built from TRBV7-2 and TRBJ2-4; D is possibly TRBD2 (5 bases). CDR3 size: 14 residues. CDR1 and CDR2 (germline): SGHTA, FQGNSA. Trimming pared 6 bases from V and 9 bases from J, leaving 18 bases between. The CDR3 sequence: CASRPGITYAIQYF. The DNA for the CDR3 is TGTGCCAGCAGACCCGGGATAACCTACGCCATTCAGTACTTC.

Regarding this clonotype: This may be a read error: a much more frequent sequence differs by one nucleotide. The CDR3: CASSVRGVQPQHF. DNA for the CDR3: TGTGCCAGCAGCGTTCGGGGGGTTCAGCCCCAGCATTTT. The chain has TRBV12-3 or TRBV12-4 and TRBJ1-5; D perhaps matches TRBD1 (5 bases). Trimming pared 6 bases from V and 6 bases from J, leaving 12 bases between. This CDR3 region has 13 residues.

Regarding this clonotype: A single base separates this from a much larger clone, so it may be a read error. The rearrangement links TRBV14 to TRBJ1-6; D gene unclear. Trimming pared 1 base from V and 4 bases from J, leaving 11 bases between. The CDR3 spans 16 residues. Germline values: CDR1 SGHDN, CDR2 FVKESK. CDR3 DNA sequence: TGTGCCAGCAGCCAAGTGACACTAGTATATAATTCACCCCTCCACTTT. Encoded protein: CASSQVTLVYNSPLHF.

This clonotype was seen a few times. V usage is TRBV28 and J usage is TRBJ2-7; D could derive from TRBD1 or TRBD2 (5 bases each). V lost 5 bases and J 0 bases, leaving 8 bases between the germline ends. CDR3 length: 13 residues. The germline V gene has CDR1 MDHEN and CDR2 SYDVKM. The CDR3 spells CASSIGTSYEQYF. CDR3 sequence (DNA): TGTGCCAGCAGTATCGGGACCTCCTACGAGCAGTACTTC. The full variable domain, in which reference TRBV28 and TRBJ2-7 provide the parts outside the CDR3, is DVKVTQSSRYLVKRTGEKVFLECVQDMDHENMFWYRQDPGLGLRLIYFSYDVKMKEKGDIPEGYSVSREKKERFSLILESASTNQTSMYLCASSIGTSYEQYFGPGTRLTVT.

This chain connects TRBV11-2 to TRBJ2-5; 8 nucleotides match TRBD2. The CDR3 is 14 residues long. Germline V gene data show CDR1 as SGHAT and CDR2 as FQNNGV. The V and J ends lost 6 bases and 4 bases, in that order; junction bases with no gene match: 7. The CDR3 region is CASSSNSGAETQYF. In DNA form, the CDR3 reads TGTGCCAGCAGTTCCAATAGCGGGGCAGAGACCCAGTACTTC.

This clonotype was detected ten times or more. The V and J genes are TRBV5-1 and TRBJ1-1; no reliable D call. The CDR3 runs to 13 residues. Germline values: CDR1 SGHRS, CDR2 YFSETQ. The V and J ends lost 3 bases and 0 bases respectively, with 6 bases between them. The CDR3 DNA reads TGCGCCAGCAGCTATGACATGAACACTGAAGCTTTCTTT. It yields the protein CASSYDMNTEAFF.

This clonotype has more than one count but fewer than ten. This chain links TRBV4-1 with TRBJ1-1, with D unresolved. The CDR3 consists of 14 residues. The germline V and J ends were trimmed by 3 bases and 1 base, with 9 bases remaining between them. The germline CDR1 and CDR2 sequences are MGHRA and YSYEKL. CDR3 sequence reads: CASSHRHPNTEAFF. The CDR3 DNA reads as TGCGCCAGCAGCCACAGGCACCCGAACACTGAAGCTTTCTTT.

This clonotype was detected only a few times. This may be a read error, as it is one base from a much larger clone. The V gene is TRBV7-2, the J gene TRBJ2-7, with a weak D call TRBD1 (5 bases). The CDR3 contains 13 residues. CDR1 is SGHTA and CDR2 is FQGNSA in the germline V gene. The CDR3 DNA follows: TGTGCCAGCAGCCTGACAGCTTACTACGAGCAGTCCTTC. Protein: CASSLTAYYEQSF.

The chain combines TRBV29-1 with TRBJ1-2; 11 bases map to TRBD1. The germline gives CDR1 SQVTM, CDR2 ANQGSEA. Trimming took 4 bases from V and 4 from J; bases not matched to a gene: 5. The CDR3 is 14 residues long. The CDR3 sequence is CSVGGQGDVYGYTF. CDR3 DNA sequence: TGCAGCGTTGGGGGACAGGGGGATGTCTATGGCTACACCTTC.

The gene calls are TRBV19 and TRBJ2-3; 8 positions agree with TRBD2. In germline, CDR1 is LNHDA, CDR2 SQIVND (reference sequence). The CDR3 covers 15 residues. Trimming at V came to 7 bases and at J to 1 base, leaving 7 bases not matched to a gene. Here the CDR3 DNA reads TGTGCCAGTACCTCTCGGCGGGGGGGCACAGATACGCAGTATTTT. Amino acid sequence: CASTSRRGGTDTQYF.

This clonotype came up a few times. J is TRBJ2-7 and V is TRBV6-2 or TRBV6-3; D remains ambiguous. Looked up from germline, CDR1 is MNHEY and CDR2 is SVGEGT. V shed 5 bases and J shed 1 base, with 12 bases lying between them. The CDR3 is 14 residues long. CDR3: CASSATNPSYEQYF. DNA for the CDR3: TGTGCCAGCAGTGCGACAAACCCATCCTACGAGCAGTACTTC.

This clonotype was observed at least ten times. This chain links TRBV12-3 or TRBV12-4 with TRBJ2-3, with 9 bases lining up with TRBD1. The CDR3 runs 14 residues. Germline trimming cut 5 bases from V and 5 bases from J; bases unmatched to any gene: 5. CDR3 sequence: CASSLTGGVDTQYF. The CDR3 coding sequence is TGTGCCAGCAGTCTGACAGGGGGGGTAGATACGCAGTATTTT.

On this clonotype itself: With a much larger clone just one base away, this may be a read error. This chain links TRBV28 with TRBJ2-3; perhaps D is TRBD1 or TRBD2 (5 bases each). CDR3 length: 14 residues. The germline V and J ends were trimmed by 3 bases and 4 bases, with 11 bases remaining between them. Germline V gene data show CDR1 as MDHEN and CDR2 as SYDVKM. The CDR3 spells CASSLSEGPDTQYF. The CDR3 nucleotides are TGTGCCAGCAGTTTGAGCGAGGGACCAGATACGCAGTATTTT.

This clonotype was counted at least ten times. J is TRBJ2-5 and V is TRBV6-5, with 8 bases aligning to TRBD1. The CDR3 totals 14 residues. With 6 bases clipped from V and 5 bases from J, the junction kept 8 bases outside the gene matches. Germline V lookup: CDR1 MNHEY, CDR2 SVGAGI. This CDR3 is CASSRGQGTETQYF. For the CDR3, the DNA is TGTGCCAGCAGCAGAGGACAGGGTACCGAGACCCAGTACTTC.

This clonotype was detected only a few times. The chain combines TRBV7-9 with TRBJ1-1; TRBD1 matches at 8 bases. The CDR3 covers 16 residues. The ends lost 4 bases at V and 1 base at J; junction bases unmatched: 8. In germline, CDR1 is SEHNR, CDR2 FQNEAQ (reference sequence). CDR3 sequence reads: CASSSPGTGSNTEAFF. The CDR3 DNA reads as TGTGCCAGCAGCTCCCCCGGGACAGGTTCGAACACTGAAGCTTTCTTT.